The T cell receptor (beta chain) described here comes from a study of blood T cell repertoires in COVID-19. Germline trimming cut 2 bases from V and 3 bases from J; bases unmatched to any gene: 10. CDR1 is MNHEY and CDR2 is SMNVEV in the germline V gene (reference sequence). The CDR3 length is 18 residues. The table came from immunoSEQ multiplex PCR; TCRdb's copy has only in-frame clones and leaves some out. The sample has roughly 87,000 clones, around nine tenths seen once. What was sequenced was peripheral blood. The chain joins TRBV27 to TRBJ2-1; TRBD2 matches at 10 bases. The sequence came from a man in his forties with acute or convalescent COVID-19. CDR3 region: CASSLGSIAGGVYNEQFF. Here the CDR3 DNA reads TGTGCCAGCAGTTTAGGCTCTATAGCGGGAGGCGTCTACAATGAGCAGTTCTTC.